These 5 T cell receptor beta chains originate from one sample sequenced in a study of OX40 agonist ivuxolimab in advanced cancers. The table came from immunoSEQ multiplex PCR; TCRdb's copy has only in-frame clones and leaves some out. This repertoire shows fewer than 85,000 clones, 70% to 90% found once; its top ten account for over 0.75%. This sample comprised CD4+ or CD8+ T cells sorted from blood, obtained in a trial of the OX40 agonist ivuxolimab. These receptors came from an adult with an advanced solid tumor such as melanoma, head and neck, liver or kidney cancer.

The chain has TRBV5-4 and TRBJ1-2, with D possibly matching TRBD1 (5 bases). Germline V gives CDR1 SGHNT, CDR2 YYREEE (reference sequence). The CDR3 runs 13 residues. The germline V and J ends were trimmed by 5 bases and 5 bases, with 13 bases remaining between them. CDR3 nucleotides: TGTGCCAGCAGTTCTGACAGAGTGTATGGCTACACCTTC. Translated: CASSSDRVYGYTF.

In its sample, this clone was seen a few times. V is TRBV7-9 and J is TRBJ1-2, with D tentatively TRBD1 (5 bases). The CDR3 consists of 14 residues. Germline values: CDR1 SEHNR, CDR2 FQNEAQ (reference sequence). Trimming shortened V by 3 bases and J by 2 bases, and 10 bases separated the two germline ends. CDR3 DNA: TGTGCCAGCAGCTTCCTCGGGGGGAACTATGGCTACACCTTC. It yields the protein CASSFLGGNYGYTF.

The J gene is TRBJ2-7, the V gene TRBV6-5, with D possibly matching TRBD2 (5 bases). CDR1 is MNHEY, CDR2 SVGAGI, per germline. CDR3 length: 14 amino acids. V was trimmed by 5 bases and J by 3 bases, leaving 14 bases between them. CDR3 region: CASSPYDGDYEQYF. The CDR3 DNA reads TGTGCCAGCAGTCCCTATGACGGGGACTACGAGCAGTACTTC.

The rearrangement links TRBV6-5 to TRBJ1-5, with TRBD1 identical over 9 bases. The CDR3 runs to 14 residues. In germline, CDR1 is MNHEY, CDR2 SVGAGI. The J segment lost 4 bases and the V segment lost 5 bases, leaving 3 bases of the junction unmatched. The CDR3 loop is CASSPGQGNQPQHF. The CDR3 nucleotides are TGTGCCAGCAGTCCGGGACAGGGTAATCAGCCCCAGCATTTT.

To note about this clone: Other DNA sequences of this sample code for an identical CDR3. CDR3 nucleotide sequence: TGCGCCAGCAGCTTGGCGGGCAACTCCTACGAGCAGTACTTC. Its protein product is CASSLAGNSYEQYF. The rearrangement uses TRBV5-1 and TRBJ2-7, with D uncertain. Trimming pared 0 bases from V and 0 bases from J, leaving 7 bases between. CDR3 size: 14 residues. Germline V gives CDR1 SGHRS, CDR2 YFSETQ.